The rows below give T cell receptor beta chains drawn from one sample of a study of T cells expressing NK-cell markers. TCRdb re-called the 5' RACE reads; every CDR3 protein appears as one record, without DNA. The sample has 200,000 to 300,000 distinct CDR3 sequences. Material: blood T cells: a sorted CD56 or NKG2C T cell subset, CD4+ or CD8+ T cells, or bulk PBMC T cells (not recorded which). The receptor set was obtained from a man aged 18 to 29 in good health. CDR3s include the opening cysteine and the closing phenylalanine or tryptophan. The order of the fields is V gene, J gene, CDR3 protein.

>TRBV6-5|TRBJ1-2
CASSYSAGYSYGYTF
>TRBV7-2|TRBJ2-4
CASSLGLAKNIQYF
>TRBV4-2|TRBJ1-6
CASSQVNSKGDSPLHF
>TRBV12-3/TRBV12-4|TRBJ2-7
CASRRLAGEVEQYF
>TRBV4-3|TRBJ1-2
CASSGRWGDYGYTF
>TRBV10-3|TRBJ2-1
CAISEFTGTVTYNEQFF
>TRBV10-3|TRBJ1-1
CAISYRGDEAFF
>TRBV29-1|TRBJ1-1
CSVEGGRGLTEAFF
>TRBV3-1|TRBJ2-1
CASSQGGFNEQFF
>TRBV29-1|TRBJ1-4
CSVGGPLEKVFF
>TRBV20-1|TRBJ2-1
CSAAEGPNPYNEQFF
>TRBV19|TRBJ1-2
CASSIGTPAGYTF
>TRBV4-2|TRBJ2-1
CASSQVTSSVGNEQFF
>TRBV9|TRBJ1-2
CASTSERGYGYTF
>TRBV4-1|TRBJ1-1
CASSRDLRAAEAFF
>TRBV24-1|TRBJ2-2
CATGTGTNTGELFF
>TRBV10-3|TRBJ2-5
CAIRQGKLIETQYF
>TRBV5-1|TRBJ2-7
CASSPSGGLKAYEQYF
>TRBV5-6|TRBJ2-7
CASSLGPHGSSYEQYF
>TRBV20-1|TRBJ1-4
CSARQSGNNEKLFF
>TRBV5-1|TRBJ2-1
CASSLGQGAVF
>TRBV20-1|TRBJ2-4
CSAVNRGLAKNIQYF
>TRBV7-2|TRBJ2-3
CASSLSGTNTDTQYF
>TRBV5-5|TRBJ2-1
CASSLVSLGAGVGLFF
>TRBV6-1|TRBJ1-2
CASGTGGFGYTF
>TRBV20-1|TRBJ2-1
CSARSSNNEQFF